The rows below give T cell receptor beta chains drawn from one sample of a study of blood T cell repertoires in COVID-19. Using immunoSEQ multiplex PCR, the repertoire was profiled, and TCRdb retains in-frame clones only, with some absent. The table has about 70,000 clones, roughly 80% seen once; the top ten hold less than 2%. Specimen: peripheral blood. All receptors come from a woman aged 55-70 years with acute or convalescent COVID-19. Both conserved end residues are part of each CDR3. D genes are given only for firm matches. Clone size is shown for a subset of rows, as once, few, many or a class of expanded clone.

D gene: TRBD2
CDR3 length: 13
V gene: TRBV9
J gene: TRBJ2-1
clone size: once
CDR3 protein: CASSAGTSVPQFF
CDR3 DNA: TGTGCCAGCAGCGCCGGGACTAGCGTTCCGCAGTTCTTC

D gene: -
CDR3 length: 13
V gene: TRBV30
J gene: TRBJ1-5
clone size: -
CDR3 protein: CAWSGQPHQPQHF
CDR3 DNA: TGTGCCTGGAGTGGACAGCCCCATCAGCCCCAGCATTTT

D gene: TRBD1
CDR3 length: 15
V gene: TRBV6-5
J gene: TRBJ1-6
clone size: few
CDR3 protein: CASSLIDRANSPLHF
CDR3 DNA: TGTGCCAGCAGTCTAATTGACAGGGCGAATTCACCCCTCCACTTT

D gene: TRBD2
CDR3 length: 15
V gene: TRBV3-1/TRBV3-2
J gene: TRBJ2-3
clone size: -
CDR3 protein: CASSRRLASTDTQYF
CDR3 DNA: TGTGCCAGCAGCCGGCGACTAGCGAGCACAGATACGCAGTATTTT

D gene: TRBD1
CDR3 length: 15
V gene: TRBV6-5
J gene: TRBJ2-7
clone size: -
CDR3 protein: CASSSWTGGSYEQYF
CDR3 DNA: TGTGCCAGCAGTTCATGGACAGGGGGTTCCTACGAGCAGTACTTC

D gene: TRBD1
CDR3 length: 19
V gene: TRBV3-1/TRBV3-2
J gene: TRBJ2-1
clone size: -
CDR3 protein: CASSQERGGVGQGVGEQFF
CDR3 DNA: TGTGCCAGCAGCCAAGAAAGAGGGGGCGTAGGACAGGGGGTAGGTGAGCAGTTCTTC

D gene: TRBD2
CDR3 length: 17
V gene: TRBV4-1
J gene: TRBJ2-3
clone size: -
CDR3 protein: CASSQGLKAGGPDTQYF
CDR3 DNA: TGCGCCAGCAGCCAAGGATTAAAAGCGGGGGGGCCCGATACGCAGTATTTT

D gene: TRBD1
CDR3 length: 13
V gene: TRBV15
J gene: TRBJ2-7
clone size: -
CDR3 protein: CATAPDRGHEQYF
CDR3 DNA: TGTGCCACCGCTCCGGACAGGGGACACGAGCAGTACTTC

D gene: -
CDR3 length: 16
V gene: TRBV6-4
J gene: TRBJ1-1
clone size: -
CDR3 protein: CASSVSKKKRNTEAFF
CDR3 DNA: TGTGCCAGCAGTGTAAGTAAGAAAAAGCGGAACACTGAAGCTTTCTTT

D gene: -
CDR3 length: 12
V gene: TRBV2
J gene: TRBJ2-7
clone size: -
CDR3 protein: CASSKQTYEQYF
CDR3 DNA: TGTGCCAGCTCGAAACAGACCTACGAGCAGTACTTC

D gene: TRBD1
CDR3 length: 18
V gene: TRBV5-5
J gene: TRBJ1-6
clone size: -
CDR3 protein: CASRPTDRASSYNSPLHF
CDR3 DNA: TGTGCCAGCAGACCCACCGACAGGGCTAGCTCCTATAATTCACCCCTCCACTTT

D gene: -
CDR3 length: 15
V gene: TRBV9
J gene: TRBJ2-1
clone size: -
CDR3 protein: CASSERGAHNNEQFF
CDR3 DNA: TGTGCCAGCAGCGAACGGGGGGCCCACAACAATGAGCAGTTCTTC

D gene: TRBD2
CDR3 length: 14
V gene: TRBV5-1
J gene: TRBJ2-7
clone size: -
CDR3 protein: CASSEMGGPAEQYF
CDR3 DNA: TGCGCCAGCAGTGAGATGGGAGGGCCAGCCGAGCAGTACTTC

D gene: TRBD1
CDR3 length: 14
V gene: TRBV6-5
J gene: TRBJ2-2
clone size: -
CDR3 protein: CASRGTGNTGELFF
CDR3 DNA: TGTGCCAGCAGGGGGACAGGGAACACCGGGGAGCTGTTTTTT

D gene: TRBD1
CDR3 length: 13
V gene: TRBV7-8
J gene: TRBJ1-6
clone size: -
CDR3 protein: CASSPRQGLPLHF
CDR3 DNA: TGTGCCAGCAGCCCCCGACAGGGATTACCCCTCCACTTT

D gene: -
CDR3 length: 15
V gene: TRBV5-1
J gene: TRBJ2-7
clone size: -
CDR3 protein: CASSWGLEGVNEQYF
CDR3 DNA: TGCGCCAGCAGCTGGGGGTTGGAGGGAGTGAACGAGCAGTACTTC

D gene: -
CDR3 length: 12
V gene: TRBV3-1/TRBV3-2
J gene: TRBJ2-1
clone size: few
CDR3 protein: CASSQGQSEQFF
CDR3 DNA: TGTGCCAGCAGCCAAGGACAGAGTGAGCAGTTCTTC